This is a list of T cell receptor beta chains from one sample in a study of identifying expanded T cells in peripheral blood. Generated by immunoSEQ multiplex PCR, the TCRdb table keeps only in-frame clones and is missing some. The sample carries 100,000 or so clones, around 89% recorded once. The specimen was blood. Source of these receptors: a person aged 18 to 70 in good health. The CDR3 runs from the conserved cysteine through the conserved F or W. The order of the fields is clone size, V gene, D gene, J gene, CDR3 protein, CDR3 DNA. A D gene is named only where the DNA matches it firmly. Clone size is given for some rows only: seen once, a few or many times, or a class if the clone is expanded.

-,TRBV30,TRBD2,TRBJ2-5,CAWSPPRGRGGRETQYF,TGTGCCTGGAGTCCCCCCCGTGGGCGGGGGGGCCGAGAGACCCAGTACTTC
-,TRBV9,TRBD2,TRBJ2-7,CASSVETSHLGYEQYF,TGTGCCAGCAGCGTAGAGACTAGCCATCTCGGCTACGAGCAGTACTTC
-,TRBV5-4,TRBD1,TRBJ2-7,CASSLAGTGGLRQYF,TGTGCCAGCAGCTTGGCGGGGACAGGGGGCCTACGGCAGTACTTC
-,TRBV29-1,-,TRBJ2-5,CSVTGAGNQETQYF,TGCAGCGTTACGGGGGCGGGGAACCAAGAGACCCAGTACTTC
-,TRBV5-6,-,TRBJ2-1,CASSFTADALEQFF,TGTGCCAGCAGCTTCACGGCCGATGCTTTGGAGCAGTTCTTC
-,TRBV10-1,-,TRBJ1-3,CASSDPISGNTIYF,TGCGCCAGCAGTGATCCTATCTCTGGAAACACCATATATTTT
-,TRBV29-1,-,TRBJ2-1,CSVEEGLWDKNEQFF,TGCAGCGTTGAAGAGGGACTATGGGACAAAAATGAGCAGTTCTTC
-,TRBV1,-,TRBJ2-5,CTSSQVSRRQETQYF,TGCACCAGCAGCCAAGTATCTCGACGGCAAGAGACCCAGTACTTC
-,TRBV30,TRBD2,TRBJ2-3,CAWSLGSGGATDTQYF,TGTGCCTGGAGTCTTGGGAGCGGGGGGGCCACAGATACGCAGTATTTT
-,TRBV6-6,TRBD1,TRBJ1-2,CASSYSGTEVYTF,TGTGCCAGCAGTTACTCAGGGACAGAGGTCTACACCTTC
-,TRBV19,-,TRBJ1-1,CASSTWDTEAFF,TGTGCCAGTAGTACTTGGGATACTGAAGCTTTCTTT
-,TRBV27,-,TRBJ1-6,CATRRSSYNSPLHF,TGTGCCACCAGGCGAAGCTCCTATAATTCACCCCTCCACTTT
-,TRBV28,-,TRBJ2-5,CASTDLGRGQETQYF,TGTGCCAGCACCGATCTGGGAAGGGGGCAAGAGACCCAGTACTTC
-,TRBV2,-,TRBJ2-2,CASSRRVAGELFF,TGTGCCAGCAGTCGTAGGGTGGCCGGGGAGCTGTTTTTT
-,TRBV7-2,-,TRBJ1-2,CASSLIRAGGGVNTF,TGTGCCAGCAGCTTAATTAGGGCAGGTGGGGGGGTCAACACCTTC
-,TRBV19,-,TRBJ2-3,CASSIGVENTQYF,TGTGCCAGTAGTATAGGGGTGGAAAATACGCAGTATTTT
-,TRBV5-4,-,TRBJ2-2,CASSLGVAPNTGELFF,TGTGCCAGCAGCTTGGGGGTTGCGCCGAACACCGGGGAGCTGTTTTTT
-,TRBV19,TRBD2,TRBJ2-3,CASSMVAGGRLGTDTQYF,TGTGCCAGTAGTATGGTCGCGGGGGGGCGGCTCGGCACAGATACGCAGTATTTT
-,TRBV7-2,TRBD1,TRBJ2-1,CASSFGTGGEQFF,TGTGCCAGCAGCTTTGGGACAGGGGGGGAGCAGTTCTTC
-,TRBV11-2,-,TRBJ1-6,CASSPGYRGPLHF,TGTGCCAGCAGCCCGGGCTATAGAGGTCCCCTCCACTTT
-,TRBV27,-,TRBJ1-2,CASSLYAGGEPQGTASYTF,TGTGCCAGCAGTTTATACGCGGGGGGTGAGCCACAGGGTACGGCGAGCTACACCTTC
-,TRBV14,-,TRBJ2-1,CASSPNRHEQFF,TGTGCCAGCAGCCCGAACAGGCATGAGCAGTTCTTC
-,TRBV7-2,-,TRBJ2-5,CASSLQGQLSQYF,TGTGCCAGCAGCTTACAGGGACAATTATCTCAGTACTTC
-,TRBV6-6,-,TRBJ1-2,CASSYRGRTYGYTF,TGTGCCAGCAGTTACAGGGGCCGCACCTATGGCTACACCTTC
-,TRBV7-9,-,TRBJ1-3,CASSLTRGPRSGNTIYF,TGTGCCAGCAGCTTAACAAGGGGCCCTCGCTCTGGAAACACCATATATTTT
-,TRBV7-9,-,TRBJ2-3,CASRRGAGDTQYF,TGTGCCAGCCGTCGGGGGGCGGGAGATACGCAGTATTTT
-,TRBV5-5,-,TRBJ1-5,CASSLAPAWGADQPQHF,TGTGCCAGCAGCTTGGCCCCGGCGTGGGGGGCAGATCAGCCCCAGCATTTT
few,TRBV7-9,-,TRBJ1-5,CAIGQIGQPQHF,TGTGCCATCGGACAAATTGGTCAGCCCCAGCATTTT
-,TRBV4-1,-,TRBJ2-7,CASSQASGTLYEQYF,TGCGCCAGCAGCCAAGCGTCAGGCACTCTCTACGAGCAGTACTTC
-,TRBV15,-,TRBJ1-2,CATSHRDRYTF,TGTGCCACCAGCCACCGGGACCGCTACACCTTC
-,TRBV14,-,TRBJ1-2,CASSLMREGYTF,TGTGCCAGCAGCCTAATGAGGGAGGGCTACACCTTC
-,TRBV7-2,TRBD2,TRBJ2-2,CASSQRGLVMTGELFF,TGTGCCAGCAGCCAGCGGGGACTAGTCATGACCGGGGAGCTGTTTTTT
-,TRBV27,TRBD1,TRBJ1-1,CAAGAGGLTEAFF,TGTGCCGCGGGGGCAGGGGGCTTAACTGAAGCTTTCTTT
-,TRBV13,TRBD1,TRBJ1-1,CASSLGTGGETEAFF,TGTGCCAGCAGCTTAGGGACAGGGGGGGAAACTGAAGCTTTCTTT
-,TRBV5-1,-,TRBJ1-2,CASSADSPDGYTF,TGCGCCAGCAGCGCGGACAGTCCAGATGGCTACACCTTC
-,TRBV7-9,-,TRBJ2-5,CASSLAGSETQYF,TGTGCCAGCAGCTTAGCCGGGTCTGAGACCCAGTACTTC
-,TRBV5-6,-,TRBJ1-2,CASSLGGPFYGYTF,TGTGCCAGCAGCTTGGGGGGGCCCTTCTATGGCTACACCTTC
-,TRBV11-1,TRBD1,TRBJ1-6,CASSRTGGFRNSPLHF,TGTGCCAGCAGCCGGACAGGGGGATTCAGAAATTCACCCCTCCACTTT
-,TRBV6-5,TRBD1,TRBJ2-2,CASSYTPGQGTGELFF,TGTGCCAGCAGTTACACACCGGGACAGGGCACCGGGGAGCTGTTTTTT
-,TRBV13,-,TRBJ2-1,CASSLPGTSKQFF,TGTGCCAGCAGCTTGCCCGGGACCTCCAAGCAGTTCTTC
-,TRBV6-5,TRBD1,TRBJ2-1,CASSPTGTGHNEQFF,TGTGCCAGCAGCCCCACCGGGACAGGGCACAATGAGCAGTTCTTC
-,TRBV7-2,TRBD1,TRBJ2-7,CASSLNPGGVNEQYF,TGTGCCAGCAGCTTAAATCCAGGGGGCGTTAACGAGCAGTACTTC
-,TRBV6-6,TRBD1,TRBJ1-2,CASSSPQQGANGYTF,TGTGCCAGCAGTTCTCCTCAGCAGGGGGCTAATGGCTACACCTTC
-,TRBV18,TRBD2,TRBJ2-3,CASSNLAGGPADTQYF,TGTGCCAGCTCTAACCTAGCGGGGGGGCCCGCAGATACGCAGTATTTT
once,TRBV2,-,TRBJ2-7,CASSAVLGSEQYF,TGTGCCAGCAGTGCCGTGCTAGGGTCCGAGCAGTACTTC